The rows below give T cell receptor beta chains drawn from one sample of a study of graft-versus-host responses after intestinal transplantation. Their cognate antigens are unknown. Assay used: immunoSEQ multiplex PCR; TCRdb lists only in-frame clones, some missing. Seen here are about 120,000 clones, less than 95% observed once, and the top ten hold about 0.18%. The material was unstimulated CD4+ T cells sorted from spleen or lymph node cells, obtained before intestinal transplant. These receptors originate from a human donor who received an intestinal transplant. Both conserved end residues are part of each CDR3. The D gene is left open where the match is weak. Clone sizes are given selectively: once, few, many, or a class where the clone is expanded.

j_call clone_size d_call v_call cdr3_aa cdr3_nt
TRBJ2-5 . TRBD2 TRBV6-6 CAGATSGALETQYF TGTGCCGGGGCGACTAGCGGGGCACTAGAGACCCAGTACTTC
TRBJ1-1 . . TRBV28 CASSFAQGPEAFF TGTGCCAGCAGTTTTGCCCAGGGGCCCGAAGCTTTCTTT
TRBJ2-5 . . TRBV18 CASSLTSGQETQYF TGTGCCAGCTCACTGACTTCTGGGCAAGAGACCCAGTACTTC
TRBJ1-5 . . TRBV28 CASSYLGLSFAEGNQPQHF TGTGCCAGCAGCTACCTTGGCCTTTCTTTTGCAGAGGGCAATCAGCCCCAGCATTTT
TRBJ2-3 . . TRBV6-6 CASSRRSNYGDTQYF TGTGCCAGCAGTCGCCGATCCAACTACGGGGATACGCAGTATTTT
TRBJ2-1 once . TRBV2 CASLTGAYNEQFF TGTGCCAGCCTAACAGGAGCCTACAATGAGCAGTTCTTC
TRBJ2-7 . . TRBV7-9 CASSFRGRSYEQYF TGTGCCAGCAGCTTCCGGGGTCGGTCCTACGAGCAGTACTTC
TRBJ1-5 . . TRBV30 CAWSVGVFNQPQHF TGTGCCTGGAGTGTAGGAGTTTTCAATCAGCCCCAGCATTTT
TRBJ1-1 . . TRBV4-3 CASSQDLANTEAFF TGCGCCAGCAGCCAAGATCTGGCAAACACTGAAGCTTTCTTT
TRBJ2-7 . . TRBV5-1 CASSLPVGQGLQVYEQYF TGCGCCAGCAGCCTACCGGTCGGGCAGGGCCTCCAGGTTTACGAGCAGTACTTC
TRBJ2-2 . . TRBV6-6 CASSPTLAGSTGELFF TGTGCCAGCAGTCCAACTCTAGCCGGGTCCACCGGGGAGCTGTTTTTT
TRBJ1-2 . . TRBV19 CATRDSLRHGYTF TGTGCCACCCGGGACTCACTTCGCCATGGCTACACCTTC
TRBJ2-7 . . TRBV5-5 CASSLDTYEQYF TGTGCCAGCAGCCTCGACACGTACGAGCAGTACTTC
TRBJ2-6 . . TRBV18 CASSPELYSGANVLTF TGTGCCAGCTCACCAGAGCTCTACTCTGGGGCCAACGTCCTGACTTTC
TRBJ2-2 . TRBD2 TRBV5-4 CASSVGLALNTGELFF TGTGCCAGCAGCGTGGGACTAGCGTTGAACACCGGGGAGCTGTTTTTT
TRBJ1-2 . TRBD1 TRBV7-9 CASNEGQGYYGYTF TGTGCCAGCAACGAAGGACAGGGGTACTATGGCTACACCTTC
TRBJ1-3 . . TRBV7-2 CASSPVASGNTIYF TGTGCCAGCAGTCCAGTGGCCTCTGGAAACACCATATATTTT
TRBJ1-2 . . TRBV5-1 CASSLEPHRRTNYGYTF TGCGCCAGCAGCTTGGAGCCCCACAGGAGAACTAACTATGGCTACACCTTC
TRBJ2-3 . TRBD1 TRBV5-4 CASSVGQGSTDTQYF TGTGCCAGCAGCGTGGGACAGGGTAGCACAGATACGCAGTATTTT
TRBJ2-1 . TRBD2 TRBV7-2 CASSLEAGGYEQFF TGTGCCAGCAGCTTAGAAGCGGGGGGGTATGAGCAGTTCTTC
TRBJ2-7 . TRBD1 TRBV4-1 CASSQANRGRQYF TGCGCCAGCAGCCAAGCTAACAGGGGAAGGCAGTACTTC
TRBJ2-7 . . TRBV6-5 CASSYLGASEQYF TGTGCCAGCAGTTACCTGGGCGCAAGCGAGCAGTACTTC
TRBJ2-7 . TRBD1 TRBV30 CAWGQGTPYEQYF TGTGCCTGGGGACAGGGAACCCCCTACGAGCAGTACTTC
TRBJ2-1 . . TRBV9 CASSVGLHSSSYNEQFF TGTGCCAGCAGCGTCGGACTTCACTCTTCCTCCTACAATGAGCAGTTCTTC
TRBJ2-2 . . TRBV5-1 CASSFGLSNTGELFF TGCGCCAGCAGCTTCGGGTTATCGAACACCGGGGAGCTGTTTTTT
TRBJ2-7 . . TRBV25-1 CASSATGAGEQYF TGTGCCAGCAGTGCAACAGGGGCGGGAGAGCAGTACTTC
TRBJ2-7 . TRBD2 TRBV6-1 CASSPPGLRLDEQYF TGTGCCAGCAGTCCACCGGGACTACGACTAGACGAGCAGTACTTC
TRBJ1-2 . TRBD1 TRBV5-5 CASSPRQGYNYGYTF TGTGCCAGCAGCCCTCGACAGGGATATAACTATGGCTACACCTTC
TRBJ2-3 . TRBD2 TRBV28 CASSRLAQTDTQYF TGTGCCAGCAGTCGACTAGCACAGACAGATACGCAGTATTTT
TRBJ2-1 . TRBD1 TRBV5-4 CASSQDRGTKGEQFF TGTGCCAGCAGCCAGGACAGGGGTACTAAGGGTGAGCAGTTCTTC
TRBJ2-1 . TRBD2 TRBV2 CASGIGTSGRTNEQFF TGTGCCAGCGGGATAGGGACTAGCGGGAGGACAAATGAGCAGTTCTTC
TRBJ2-7 . TRBD1 TRBV5-4 CASSSGTGGMWQYF TGTGCCAGCAGCTCCGGGACAGGGGGTATGTGGCAGTACTTC
TRBJ2-3 . . TRBV5-4 CASSHRTWTDTQYF TGTGCCAGCAGCCACCGGACTTGGACAGATACGCAGTATTTT
TRBJ2-2 . . TRBV28 CASRSGTWNTGELFF TGTGCCAGCAGGTCCGGGACATGGAACACCGGGGAGCTGTTTTTT
TRBJ1-2 . TRBD1 TRBV7-9 CASSQDRAYGYTF TGTGCCAGCAGCCAGGACAGGGCCTATGGCTACACCTTC
TRBJ1-2 few . TRBV6-5 CASSYKWERWSYGYTF TGTGCCAGCAGTTACAAATGGGAGAGATGGAGCTATGGCTACACCTTC
TRBJ1-1 . TRBD1 TRBV7-6 CASSFTGGGQAFF TGTGCCAGCAGCTTTACAGGGGGCGGCCAAGCTTTCTTT
TRBJ2-7 . TRBD2 TRBV7-9 CASSLWASGATYEQYF TGTGCCAGCAGCTTATGGGCTAGCGGGGCCACCTACGAGCAGTACTTC
TRBJ2-7 few . TRBV2 CASSGVGGRGYEQYF TGTGCCAGCAGTGGCGTGGGGGGTCGGGGCTACGAGCAGTACTTC
TRBJ2-3 once TRBD1 TRBV27 CASSVDRGTDTQYF TGTGCCAGCAGTGTGGACAGGGGCACAGATACGCAGTATTTT
TRBJ2-7 . . TRBV23-1 CASSQAYEQYF TGCGCCAGCAGTCAGGCATACGAGCAGTACTTC
TRBJ1-2 . . TRBV11-2 CASKNYRGGGYTF TGTGCCAGCAAAAACTACCGAGGGGGAGGCTACACCTTC
TRBJ2-7 . TRBD2 TRBV5-1 CASRTGTSGNEQYF TGCGCCAGCAGAACCGGGACTAGCGGGAACGAGCAGTACTTC
TRBJ2-7 . TRBD1 TRBV6-5 CASSRQGNEQYF TGTGCCAGCAGCCGACAGGGCAACGAGCAGTACTTC
TRBJ2-2 . TRBD2 TRBV6-5 CASSWTSGSTGELFF TGTGCCAGCAGTTGGACTAGCGGGAGCACCGGGGAGCTGTTTTTT
TRBJ2-5 . TRBD2 TRBV6-1 CASSSGGGETQYF TGTGCCAGCAGTAGCGGGGGTGGTGAGACCCAGTACTTC
TRBJ1-5 . TRBD1 TRBV19 CASSIDIPWDRGLQPQHF TGTGCCAGTAGTATAGATATCCCTTGGGACAGGGGCTTGCAGCCCCAGCATTTT
TRBJ2-3 . TRBD1 TRBV5-1 CASSFRTGDTDTQYF TGCGCCAGCAGCTTTCGCACAGGGGACACAGATACGCAGTATTTT
TRBJ2-2 . . TRBV7-9 CASSLLLDRPKAGELFF TGTGCCAGCAGCTTACTACTTGACAGGCCCAAGGCCGGGGAGCTGTTTTTT
TRBJ1-2 . TRBD1 TRBV5-4 CASSLGQGTYGYTF TGTGCCAGCAGCTTGGGACAGGGCACCTATGGCTACACCTTC
TRBJ1-2 . TRBD1 TRBV28 CASARDRRDYGYTF TGTGCCAGCGCCCGGGACAGGAGAGACTATGGCTACACCTTC
TRBJ1-2 . TRBD1 TRBV29-1 CSVDQGTGVGGYTF TGCAGCGTGGATCAAGGTACAGGGGTTGGCGGCTACACCTTC
TRBJ1-4 once . TRBV11-2 CASSLDAGTRGKLFF TGTGCCAGCAGCTTAGATGCCGGGACTAGAGGAAAACTGTTTTTT
TRBJ2-7 . TRBD1 TRBV29-1 CSVELWAGGREQYF TGCAGCGTTGAACTATGGGCAGGGGGCAGGGAGCAGTACTTC
TRBJ2-2 . TRBD1 TRBV19 CASSYTGGAAGELFF TGTGCCAGTAGTTACACAGGGGGCGCCGCCGGGGAGCTGTTTTTT
TRBJ2-7 . . TRBV5-1 CASSLYSYEQYF TGCGCCAGCAGTCTCTATTCCTACGAGCAGTACTTC
TRBJ1-2 . TRBD1 TRBV6-1 CASSFRDSSFGYTF TGTGCCAGCAGTTTCCGGGACAGTTCGTTTGGCTACACCTTC
TRBJ2-1 . . TRBV27 CASRTPTGSEQFF TGTGCCAGCAGGACCCCGACGGGGAGTGAGCAGTTCTTC
TRBJ2-1 . . TRBV5-1 CASTPLTSVAYNEQFF TGCGCCAGCACGCCCTTGACTTCCGTCGCCTACAATGAGCAGTTCTTC